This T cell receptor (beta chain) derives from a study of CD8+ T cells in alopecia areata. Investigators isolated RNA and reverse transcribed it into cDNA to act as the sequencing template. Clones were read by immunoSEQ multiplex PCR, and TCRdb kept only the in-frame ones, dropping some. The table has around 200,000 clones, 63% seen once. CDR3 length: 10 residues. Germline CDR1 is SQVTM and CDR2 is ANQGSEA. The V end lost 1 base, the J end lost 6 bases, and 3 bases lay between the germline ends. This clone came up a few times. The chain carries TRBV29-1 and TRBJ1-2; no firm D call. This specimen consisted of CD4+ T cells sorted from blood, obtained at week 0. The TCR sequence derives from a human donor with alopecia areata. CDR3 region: CSVEGNGYTF. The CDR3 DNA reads TGCAGCGTTGAAGGGAATGGCTACACCTTC.